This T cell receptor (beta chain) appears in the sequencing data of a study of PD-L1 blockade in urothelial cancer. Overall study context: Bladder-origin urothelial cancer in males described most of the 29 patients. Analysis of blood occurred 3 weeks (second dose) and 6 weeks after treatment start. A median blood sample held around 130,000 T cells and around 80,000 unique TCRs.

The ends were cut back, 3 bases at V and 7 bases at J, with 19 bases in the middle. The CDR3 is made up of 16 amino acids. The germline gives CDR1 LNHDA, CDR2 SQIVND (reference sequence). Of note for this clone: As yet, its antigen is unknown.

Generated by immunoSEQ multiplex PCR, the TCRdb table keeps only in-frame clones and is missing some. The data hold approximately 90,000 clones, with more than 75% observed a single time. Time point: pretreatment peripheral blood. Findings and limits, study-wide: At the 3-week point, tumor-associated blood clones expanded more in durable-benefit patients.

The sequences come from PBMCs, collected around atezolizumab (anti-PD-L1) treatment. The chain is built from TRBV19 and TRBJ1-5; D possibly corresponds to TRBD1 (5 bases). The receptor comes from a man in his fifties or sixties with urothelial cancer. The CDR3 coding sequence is TGTGCCAGTAGTATTAGAGGGGAACGGAGGGGACAGCCCCAGCATTTT. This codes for CASSIRGERRGQPQHF.